The rows below give T cell receptor beta chains drawn from one sample of a study of OX40 agonist ivuxolimab in advanced cancers. Profiling relied on immunoSEQ multiplex PCR, and the TCRdb table lists in-frame clones only, not all of them. The data contain 53,000 or so clones, roughly 92% of them seen just once; the ten biggest clones take up about 18%. The specimen comprised CD4+ or CD8+ T cells sorted from blood, sampled in a trial of the OX40 agonist ivuxolimab. The receptor source for this set is an adult with an advanced solid tumor such as melanoma, head and neck, liver or kidney cancer. Each CDR3 is given without its conserved first and last residue. Fields, in order: D gene, V gene, J gene, CDR3 protein. D genes are given only for firm matches.

D gene: -; V gene: TRBV13; J gene: TRBJ2-1; CDR3 protein: ASSSNSETGSYNEQF
D gene: -; V gene: TRBV4-3; J gene: TRBJ1-4; CDR3 protein: ASSQDWGNEKLF
D gene: TRBD2; V gene: TRBV9; J gene: TRBJ2-7; CDR3 protein: ASSSGLAGVGKGYEQY
D gene: TRBD2; V gene: TRBV4-3; J gene: TRBJ2-1; CDR3 protein: ASSLGGLAGYNEQF
D gene: TRBD1; V gene: TRBV27; J gene: TRBJ2-7; CDR3 protein: ASRTGTEQY
D gene: -; V gene: TRBV25-1; J gene: TRBJ1-3; CDR3 protein: ASSELGEGNTIY
D gene: TRBD1; V gene: TRBV12-5; J gene: TRBJ2-7; CDR3 protein: ASGPGGYEQY
D gene: -; V gene: TRBV21-1; J gene: TRBJ2-1; CDR3 protein: ASSNCGRVNEQF
D gene: TRBD2; V gene: TRBV5-1; J gene: TRBJ2-3; CDR3 protein: ASSAGVGELADTQY
D gene: TRBD2; V gene: TRBV5-6; J gene: TRBJ2-1; CDR3 protein: ASSETLGLADNNEQF
D gene: -; V gene: TRBV4-1; J gene: TRBJ2-7; CDR3 protein: ASSQDEGGNYEQY
D gene: TRBD2; V gene: TRBV6-5; J gene: TRBJ2-7; CDR3 protein: ASSTIAGGYYEQY
D gene: -; V gene: TRBV11-2; J gene: TRBJ1-2; CDR3 protein: ASSLGTQYGYT
D gene: TRBD1; V gene: TRBV5-1; J gene: TRBJ2-7; CDR3 protein: ASSLGTGVYEQY
D gene: TRBD2; V gene: TRBV29-1; J gene: TRBJ2-7; CDR3 protein: SVEGGGVSEQY
D gene: -; V gene: TRBV5-1; J gene: TRBJ2-7; CDR3 protein: ASSSQSKVSYEQY
D gene: -; V gene: TRBV7-9; J gene: TRBJ1-2; CDR3 protein: ASSFDGNGYT
D gene: TRBD1; V gene: TRBV7-9; J gene: TRBJ1-1; CDR3 protein: ASSFWTGTAEAF
D gene: -; V gene: TRBV27; J gene: TRBJ2-2; CDR3 protein: ASSLGISNTGELF
D gene: TRBD2; V gene: TRBV7-2; J gene: TRBJ2-1; CDR3 protein: ASSAGLAVNEQF
D gene: -; V gene: TRBV28; J gene: TRBJ2-7; CDR3 protein: ASSGLRRMIYEQY
D gene: TRBD1; V gene: TRBV5-6; J gene: TRBJ1-4; CDR3 protein: ASSLDPGTANEKLF
D gene: -; V gene: TRBV15; J gene: TRBJ2-5; CDR3 protein: ATSSTRRDRETQY
D gene: -; V gene: TRBV7-2; J gene: TRBJ2-7; CDR3 protein: ASSGTYEQY
D gene: TRBD2; V gene: TRBV28; J gene: TRBJ2-5; CDR3 protein: ASSSAGGARETQY
D gene: -; V gene: TRBV20-1; J gene: TRBJ2-5; CDR3 protein: SVRGLETQY
D gene: TRBD1; V gene: TRBV14; J gene: TRBJ2-7; CDR3 protein: ASSQETGPRYEQY
D gene: -; V gene: TRBV7-9; J gene: TRBJ2-7; CDR3 protein: ASSSTYEQY
D gene: -; V gene: TRBV5-1; J gene: TRBJ1-4; CDR3 protein: ASSLGDLPATNEKLF
D gene: TRBD1; V gene: TRBV4-3; J gene: TRBJ2-7; CDR3 protein: ASSPRQGDANEQY
D gene: -; V gene: TRBV7-3; J gene: TRBJ2-2; CDR3 protein: ASSLTGVNVNTGELF
D gene: TRBD2; V gene: TRBV28; J gene: TRBJ2-3; CDR3 protein: ASSLSGVGTDTQY
D gene: TRBD1; V gene: TRBV27; J gene: TRBJ1-5; CDR3 protein: ASSLLGQGGQPQH
D gene: -; V gene: TRBV5-4; J gene: TRBJ2-2; CDR3 protein: ASNEDRIGELF
D gene: -; V gene: TRBV19; J gene: TRBJ1-1; CDR3 protein: ASSIRGEVNTEAF
D gene: -; V gene: TRBV4-3; J gene: TRBJ1-5; CDR3 protein: ASSQDQGPNQPQH
D gene: -; V gene: TRBV29-1; J gene: TRBJ1-4; CDR3 protein: SVEVKGYGTEKLF
D gene: -; V gene: TRBV13; J gene: TRBJ2-5; CDR3 protein: ASSLGDPPETQY
D gene: -; V gene: TRBV11-1; J gene: TRBJ2-7; CDR3 protein: ASSEISYEQY
D gene: -; V gene: TRBV4-2; J gene: TRBJ1-1; CDR3 protein: ASSQVGLGTEAF
D gene: TRBD1; V gene: TRBV4-1; J gene: TRBJ1-1; CDR3 protein: ASRGTAGTEAF
D gene: -; V gene: TRBV10-3; J gene: TRBJ2-7; CDR3 protein: AIRTLQGPLYEQY
D gene: -; V gene: TRBV27; J gene: TRBJ2-2; CDR3 protein: ASGPLGQTTGELF
D gene: TRBD1; V gene: TRBV27; J gene: TRBJ1-1; CDR3 protein: ASSQLGTVVEAF
D gene: -; V gene: TRBV27; J gene: TRBJ2-5; CDR3 protein: ASSLTGPLSQY
D gene: -; V gene: TRBV10-2; J gene: TRBJ2-7; CDR3 protein: ASLAPSYEQY
D gene: -; V gene: TRBV6-5; J gene: TRBJ2-1; CDR3 protein: ASSYAGRGSNEQF
D gene: -; V gene: TRBV7-9; J gene: TRBJ2-7; CDR3 protein: ASSPHTGRYEQY
D gene: -; V gene: TRBV28; J gene: TRBJ2-7; CDR3 protein: ASSQRRSSYEQY
D gene: TRBD2; V gene: TRBV11-2; J gene: TRBJ2-2; CDR3 protein: ASSERTSGNTGELF
D gene: TRBD2; V gene: TRBV2; J gene: TRBJ2-5; CDR3 protein: ASRIAGGVETQY